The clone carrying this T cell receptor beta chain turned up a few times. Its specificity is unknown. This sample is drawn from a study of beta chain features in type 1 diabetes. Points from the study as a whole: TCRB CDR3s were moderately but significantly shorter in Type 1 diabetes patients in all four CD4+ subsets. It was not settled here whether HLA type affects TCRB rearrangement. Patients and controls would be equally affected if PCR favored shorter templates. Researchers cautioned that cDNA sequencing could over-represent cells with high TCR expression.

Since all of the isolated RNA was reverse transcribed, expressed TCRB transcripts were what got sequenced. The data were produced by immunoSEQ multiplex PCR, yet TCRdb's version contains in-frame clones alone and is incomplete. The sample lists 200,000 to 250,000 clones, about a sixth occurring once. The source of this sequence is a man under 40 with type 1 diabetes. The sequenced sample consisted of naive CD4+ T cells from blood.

CDR3 nucleotides: TGTGCCGGACGGAGAAATGATAACTATGGCTACACCTTC. Amino acid sequence: CAGRRNDNYGYTF. The rearrangement joins TRBV30 to TRBJ1-2; the D is unclear. Germline loops: CDR1 GTSNPN, CDR2 SVGIG (reference sequence). Trimming pared 8 bases from V and 1 base from J, leaving 14 bases between. This CDR3 region has 13 residues. The variable domain in full, completed from reference TRBV30 and TRBJ1-2, reads SQTIHQWPATLVQPVGSPLSLECTVEGTSNPNLYWYRQAAGRGLQLLFYSVGIGQISSEVPQNLSASRPQDRQFILSSKKLLLSDSGFYLCAGRRNDNYGYTFGSGTRLTVV.